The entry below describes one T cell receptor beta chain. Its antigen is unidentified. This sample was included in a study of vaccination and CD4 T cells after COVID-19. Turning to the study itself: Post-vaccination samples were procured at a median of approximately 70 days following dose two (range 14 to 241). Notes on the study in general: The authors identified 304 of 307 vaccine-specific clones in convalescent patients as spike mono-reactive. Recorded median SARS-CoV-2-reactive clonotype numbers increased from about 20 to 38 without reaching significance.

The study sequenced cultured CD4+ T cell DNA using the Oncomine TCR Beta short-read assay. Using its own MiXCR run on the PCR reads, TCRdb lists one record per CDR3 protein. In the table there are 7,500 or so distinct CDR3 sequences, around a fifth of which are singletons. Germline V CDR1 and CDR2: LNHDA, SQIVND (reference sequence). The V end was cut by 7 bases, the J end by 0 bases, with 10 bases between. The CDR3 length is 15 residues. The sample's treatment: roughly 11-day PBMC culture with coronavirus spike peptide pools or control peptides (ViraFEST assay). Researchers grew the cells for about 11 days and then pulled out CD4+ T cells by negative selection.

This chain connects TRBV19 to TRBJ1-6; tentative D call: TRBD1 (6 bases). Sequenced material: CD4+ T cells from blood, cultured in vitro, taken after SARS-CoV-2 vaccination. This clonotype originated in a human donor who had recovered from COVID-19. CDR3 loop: CASTTGSSYNSPLHF. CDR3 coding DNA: TGTGCCAGTACGACAGGCAGCTCCTATAATTCACCCCTCCACTTT.